This TCR beta chain was sequenced during a study of T cells in Graves' hyperthyroidism and ophthalmopathy. This clonotype came up a few times. Antigen unknown. Researchers took RNA transcripts and amplified the TCR beta CDR3 regions from them. HTBI primers were used for first-round RT-PCR of the TCR CDR3. TCRdb reanalysed the multiplex PCR reads using MiXCR and keeps one entry per CDR3 protein. Of hundreds of thousands of distinct CDR3 sequences listed, 35% to 55% are singletons. V shed 6 bases and J 4 bases; nucleotides not matched to a gene: 6. The germline gives CDR1 DFQATT, CDR2 SNEGSKA (reference sequence). This CDR3 is built from 13 residues. Newly diagnosed hyperthyroidism, duration under 2 months, in patients aged 18 to 65. Thyroid ultrasound, orbital computed tomography, clinical symptoms, and serum thyroxine and TRAb underpinned diagnoses. General study findings and limits: In simple terms, a model built on 13 V-J features told ophthalmopathy apart from stable hyperthyroidism. Blood samples included most of the expanded thyroid clonotypes exceeding 0.001.

The sequenced material came from peripheral blood or thyroid tissue (not recorded which). This clonotype originated in a woman in her late teens or twenties with Graves' hyperthyroidism. This chain joins TRBV20-1 and TRBJ1-5; 7 positions agree with TRBD1. The CDR3 region has the DNA TGCAGTGCCGGGGGGACAGTGAATCAGCCCCAGCATTTT. Translated: CSAGGTVNQPQHF.